This is a list of T cell receptor beta chains from one sample in a study of blood T cells in healthy people across ages. TCRdb re-analysed the 5' RACE reads in MiXCR, keeping a single row per CDR3 protein. The data show around 1,900,000 distinct CDR3 sequences, more than 35% seen once. The sample taken for sequencing was blood. The receptors come from a human donor in good health. CDR3s include the opening cysteine and the closing phenylalanine or tryptophan. A D gene is named only where the DNA matches it firmly. Clone size is not always given. Where it is, it says once, few, many or a class for expanded clones.

clone size: NA; J gene: TRBJ2-1; D gene: TRBD2; V gene: TRBV5-1; CDR3 protein: CASSLAPGLAGGSSYNEQFF; CDR3 DNA: TGCGCCAGCAGCTTGGCCCCGGGACTAGCGGGGGGAAGCTCCTACAATGAGCAGTTCTTC
clone size: NA; J gene: TRBJ2-5; D gene: TRBD1; V gene: TRBV4-3; CDR3 protein: CASSKIGQEAETQYF; CDR3 DNA: TGCGCCAGCAGCAAAATAGGACAGGAGGCAGAGACCCAGTACTTC
clone size: few; J gene: TRBJ1-2; D gene: NA; V gene: TRBV11-2; CDR3 protein: CASSSLRVVVYGYTF; CDR3 DNA: TGTGCCAGCAGCTCCCTTAGGGTCGTGGTCTATGGCTACACCTTC
clone size: few; J gene: TRBJ1-5; D gene: NA; V gene: TRBV24-1; CDR3 protein: CTTSDLRAGQPQHF; CDR3 DNA: TGTACCACCAGTGATTTGAGGGCGGGACAGCCCCAGCATTTT
clone size: NA; J gene: TRBJ2-1; D gene: TRBD1; V gene: TRBV29-1; CDR3 protein: CNVAPGQASYNGQFF; CDR3 DNA: TGCAACGTCGCTCCTGGACAGGCCTCCTACAATGGGCAGTTCTTC
clone size: few; J gene: TRBJ2-7; D gene: TRBD1; V gene: TRBV13; CDR3 protein: CASTARGTGGRYEQYF; CDR3 DNA: TGTGCCAGCACCGCCCGGGGGACAGGGGGCAGGTACGAGCAGTACTTC
clone size: few; J gene: TRBJ2-7; D gene: NA; V gene: TRBV6-2/TRBV6-3; CDR3 protein: CASSYGLAMGSDEQYF; CDR3 DNA: TGTGCCAGCAGTTACGGGCTAGCTATGGGATCTGACGAGCAGTACTTC
clone size: few; J gene: TRBJ1-2; D gene: TRBD1; V gene: TRBV7-2; CDR3 protein: CASSLATGNNYGYTF; CDR3 DNA: TGTGCCAGCAGCTTAGCGACAGGGAATAACTATGGCTACACCTTC
clone size: NA; J gene: TRBJ2-3; D gene: NA; V gene: TRBV29-1; CDR3 protein: CSAGAGANTDTQYF; CDR3 DNA: TGCAGCGCAGGGGCGGGAGCCAACACAGATACGCAGTATTTT
clone size: NA; J gene: TRBJ1-5; D gene: NA; V gene: TRBV6-2/TRBV6-3; CDR3 protein: CASSTISQQPQHF; CDR3 DNA: TGTGCCAGCAGTACCATATCCCAACAGCCCCAGCATTTT
clone size: NA; J gene: TRBJ1-5; D gene: NA; V gene: TRBV20-1; CDR3 protein: CSAVGDQPQHF; CDR3 DNA: TGCAGTGCCGTCGGGGATCAGCCCCAGCATTTT
clone size: few; J gene: TRBJ2-7; D gene: NA; V gene: TRBV2; CDR3 protein: CASSYQGTLYEQYF; CDR3 DNA: TGTGCCAGCAGTTACCAGGGGACCCTCTACGAGCAGTACTTC
clone size: NA; J gene: TRBJ1-6; D gene: NA; V gene: TRBV5-4; CDR3 protein: CASSWNWGPLHF; CDR3 DNA: TGTGCCAGCAGCTGGAACTGGGGGCCCCTCCACTTT
clone size: few; J gene: TRBJ2-7; D gene: TRBD2; V gene: TRBV20-1; CDR3 protein: CSARSGFYSYEQYF; CDR3 DNA: TGCAGTGCACGTAGCGGGTTTTACTCCTACGAGCAGTACTTC
clone size: NA; J gene: TRBJ2-7; D gene: NA; V gene: TRBV20-1; CDR3 protein: CSVPGASGYEQYF; CDR3 DNA: TGCAGTGTTCCGGGGGCCTCAGGCTACGAGCAGTACTTC
clone size: few; J gene: TRBJ2-7; D gene: NA; V gene: TRBV28; CDR3 protein: CASSTLGDYEQYF; CDR3 DNA: TGTGCCAGCAGCACCCTGGGGGATTACGAGCAGTACTTC
clone size: few; J gene: TRBJ2-7; D gene: NA; V gene: TRBV7-6; CDR3 protein: CASAQGGTPYEQYF; CDR3 DNA: TGTGCCAGCGCCCAAGGGGGGACCCCCTACGAGCAGTACTTC
clone size: NA; J gene: TRBJ2-3; D gene: NA; V gene: TRBV7-8; CDR3 protein: CTSSLEVTDTQYF; CDR3 DNA: TGTACCAGCAGCTTAGAGGTCACAGATACGCAGTATTTT
clone size: few; J gene: TRBJ1-2; D gene: NA; V gene: TRBV25-1; CDR3 protein: CASSEYGGYYGYTF; CDR3 DNA: TGTGCCAGCAGTGAATATGGGGGTTACTATGGCTACACCTTC
clone size: NA; J gene: TRBJ1-5; D gene: TRBD1; V gene: TRBV10-3; CDR3 protein: CAISDRDRGQPQHF; CDR3 DNA: TGTGCCATCAGTGATCGGGACAGGGGTCAGCCCCAGCATTTT
clone size: NA; J gene: TRBJ1-2; D gene: NA; V gene: TRBV15; CDR3 protein: CATSRRGDRSYTF; CDR3 DNA: TGTGCCACCAGCAGGAGGGGAGATCGGAGCTACACCTTC
clone size: NA; J gene: TRBJ1-2; D gene: NA; V gene: TRBV5-6; CDR3 protein: CASSFVSISYGYTF; CDR3 DNA: TGTGCCAGCAGCTTCGTATCCATATCTTATGGCTACACCTTC
clone size: NA; J gene: TRBJ1-6; D gene: NA; V gene: TRBV28; CDR3 protein: CASSFEQHNSPLHF; CDR3 DNA: TGTGCCAGCAGTTTCGAACAGCATAATTCACCCCTCCACTTT
clone size: NA; J gene: TRBJ1-2; D gene: NA; V gene: TRBV7-2; CDR3 protein: CASSLEPSRTVYYGYTF; CDR3 DNA: TGTGCCAGCAGCCTTGAACCGTCCCGGACAGTTTACTATGGCTACACCTTC
clone size: NA; J gene: TRBJ2-1; D gene: NA; V gene: TRBV27; CDR3 protein: CASSLRTGFNEQFF; CDR3 DNA: TGTGCCAGCAGTTTACGCACAGGCTTCAATGAGCAGTTCTTC
clone size: NA; J gene: TRBJ2-3; D gene: TRBD2; V gene: TRBV4-2; CDR3 protein: CASSQTQAGSSTDTQYF; CDR3 DNA: TGTGCCAGCAGCCAAACTCAAGCGGGGTCCTCCACAGATACGCAGTATTTT
clone size: NA; J gene: TRBJ2-5; D gene: NA; V gene: TRBV29-1; CDR3 protein: CSVEGKPGETRYF; CDR3 DNA: TGCAGCGTTGAAGGGAAACCGGGGGAGACCCGGTACTTC
clone size: NA; J gene: TRBJ2-1; D gene: NA; V gene: TRBV20-1; CDR3 protein: CSAPRVTDNEQFF; CDR3 DNA: TGCAGTGCCCCCCGGGTGACAGACAATGAGCAGTTCTTC
clone size: NA; J gene: TRBJ2-2; D gene: TRBD1; V gene: TRBV4-1; CDR3 protein: CASSQASGTGVNGELFF; CDR3 DNA: TGCGCCAGCAGCCAAGCATCCGGGACAGGGGTAAACGGGGAGCTGTTTTTT